A single sample is the source of the 7 T cell receptor beta chains below, sequenced in a study of T cell responses to AZD1222 COVID-19 vaccine. Clones were sequenced by immunoSEQ multiplex PCR, and TCRdb holds only the in-frame ones, with some missing. The profile covers about 120,000 clones, with around 90% appearing a single time and 2.6% taken by the ten largest. The sample here was peripheral blood, taken 28 days after the second AZD1222 dose. These TCRs come from an adult who received the AZD1222 COVID-19 vaccine.

The chain recombines TRBV11-1 with TRBJ2-5; TRBD2 is a possible D gene (7 bases). Germline lookup yields CDR1 SGHAT and CDR2 FQDESV (reference sequence). Between the trimmed V and J ends, which lost 5 bases and 4 bases, there was a span of 17 bases. There are 15 residues in the CDR3. In DNA, the CDR3 is TGTGCCAGCAGCCAAACTGGGGGGGCCCGAGAGACCCAGTACTTC. Amino acids: CASSQTGGARETQYF.

V gene TRBV15 combines with J gene TRBJ2-7, with 7 positions matching TRBD1. CDR1 and CDR2 from the germline V gene are LNHNV and YYDKDF (reference sequence). V was clipped by 0 bases and J by 4 bases; unmatched bases: 0. CDR3 length equals 13 residues. The CDR3 nucleotides are TGTGCCACCAGCAGAGAACAGGGGTACGAGCAGTACTTC. Amino acids: CATSREQGYEQYF.

In DNA, the CDR3 is TGTGCCAGTAGTACGGAGGGGGCTTTCTATGGCTACACCTTC. Amino acids: CASSTEGAFYGYTF. V gene TRBV19 combines with J gene TRBJ1-2; 7 bases fit TRBD1. Germline CDR1 reads LNHDA; CDR2 reads SQIVND (reference sequence). With V trimmed by 4 bases and J by 4 bases, 6 bases remained unmatched. The CDR3 has 14 residues.

This clone showed up just once. The chain uses TRBV19 and TRBJ1-4; a possible D gene is TRBD1 (6 bases). The V gene lost 7 bases and the J gene lost 0 bases, with 12 bases spanning the gap. The germline gives CDR1 LNHDA, CDR2 SQIVND (reference sequence). The CDR3 loop spans 15 amino acids. This chain's CDR3 is CASNTGQTTNEKLFF. The CDR3 DNA sequence: TGTGCCAGTAACACCGGACAGACAACTAATGAAAAACTGTTTTTT.

This chain joins TRBV6-5 and TRBJ2-5, with D maybe TRBD2 (5 bases). The CDR3 runs 14 residues. Germline CDR1 is MNHEY and CDR2 is SVGAGI. The V end was cut by 6 bases, the J end by 5 bases, with 16 bases between. The CDR3 DNA reads TGTGCCAGCAGAAATCGGCGGGTGGGGGAGACCCAGTACTTC. Its protein product is CASRNRRVGETQYF.

V gene TRBV2 combines with J gene TRBJ2-3; D unclear. Germline assignment: CDR1 SNHLY and CDR2 FYNNEI. The CDR3 is 16 residues long. The ends were cut back, 5 bases at V and 0 bases at J, with 15 bases in the middle. The CDR3 DNA follows: TGTGCCAGCAGTCGTCAAGGGAAACTTAGCACAGATACGCAGTATTTT. This gives the protein CASSRQGKLSTDTQYF.

The chain is built from TRBV12-5 and TRBJ2-3, with D possibly TRBD2 on 7 matching bases. Looked up from germline, CDR1 is LGHNT and CDR2 is FRNRAP. CDR3 length equals 14 residues. Trimming removed 5 bases at V and 10 bases at J, with 19 bases between. The CDR3 protein is CASGLDSWTRAQYF. The CDR3 DNA reads TGTGCTAGTGGTCTGGACAGTTGGACTAGGGCGCAGTATTTT. Filled out from reference TRBV12-5 and TRBJ2-3, the complete variable domain reads DARVTQTPRHKVTEMGQEVTMRCQPILGHNTVFWYRQTMMQGLELLAYFRNRAPLDDSGMPKDRFSAEMPDATLATLKIQPSEPRDSAVYFCASGLDSWTRAQYFGPGTRLTVL.